The rows below give T cell receptor beta chains drawn from one sample of a study of T cell responses to AZD1222 COVID-19 vaccine. The assay was immunoSEQ multiplex PCR, and TCRdb's table has in-frame clones only and misses some. Of about 190,000 clones in the sample, roughly nine tenths were seen once. The sequencing used peripheral blood, collected on day 0 of AZD1222 vaccination. These receptors were obtained from an adult in good health. Both conserved end residues are part of each CDR3. The order of the fields is V gene, clone size, CDR3 protein. Not all rows give a size; the values are once, few, many and, for expanded clones, a class.

TRBV27,NA,CASSNPLGTSGNRIGTGELFF
TRBV20-1,NA,CSAERKETQYF
TRBV6-5,NA,CASSYSQAGRYNEQFF
TRBV5-1,NA,CASSLSPPLRTGSNSPLHF
TRBV15,once,CATSRDSGVALRDYGYTF
TRBV28,NA,CASREDREVHEQYF
TRBV3-1/TRBV3-2,NA,CASTTTPGVGEAFF
TRBV3-1/TRBV3-2,NA,CASSQELGSAILGEETQYF
TRBV7-3,once,CASSLPPGELFF
TRBV18,NA,CASSPLAQGQGFEQYF
TRBV6-2/TRBV6-3,NA,CASSVQETQYF
TRBV10-3,NA,CAISAWASGNTIYF
TRBV10-3,few,CAISGDSGNTIYF
TRBV30,few,CAWRHKTSGNGYTF
TRBV29-1,NA,CSVRDFSGANVLTF
TRBV4-1,NA,CASSQVGGDYGYTF
TRBV20-1,once,CSASKVGGTGELFF
TRBV19,NA,CASNPRDSRNQPQHF
TRBV2,NA,CASRQVNYGYTF
TRBV9,NA,CASSVGDENIQYF
TRBV5-6,NA,CASSWVTGETYEQYF
TRBV19,NA,CASSIRLAGGPETQYF
TRBV12-2,NA,CASRLRTAYEQYF
TRBV5-4,NA,CASSPTSGGAYNEQFF
TRBV25-1,NA,CASSDRANEKLFF
TRBV19,NA,CATMGQGHYEQYF
TRBV5-8,NA,CASSFPGGLNEQFF
TRBV7-6,NA,CASSLTGTNTGELFF
TRBV20-1,NA,CSARDFLVAGAVETQYF
TRBV5-6,NA,CASSLAENQETQYF
TRBV5-1,NA,CASSNSGALTDTQYF
TRBV6-5,NA,CASNQDVRTNTEAFF
TRBV19,few,CASSLIREPRQSGSGANVLTF
TRBV6-4,NA,CASKITRGHGSYTF
TRBV2,few,CASRVTQGASEKLFF
TRBV24-1,NA,CATSSVTGELFF
TRBV3-1/TRBV3-2,NA,CASSHRAGEFRTDTQYF
TRBV5-1,NA,CASRKSPGDQPQHF
TRBV19,NA,CASSADRDTEAFF
TRBV4-1,NA,CASSQSTQKTLSEAFF
TRBV19,NA,CASSMSGPEQFF
TRBV4-3,NA,CASSVRDRSYGYTF
TRBV11-2,few,CASSLGTGWWENTGELFF
TRBV27,NA,CASSLGRAETQYF
TRBV6-1,NA,CASSEGVSGLYQPQHF
TRBV7-9,NA,CASSWPAVGLQETQYF
TRBV18,NA,CASGGRAYNEQFF
TRBV12-2,NA,CASRLEAPGQGEDGYTF
TRBV10-3,few,CAISPGHNQPQHF
TRBV10-1,once,CASSPSNRGPYNEQFF
TRBV19,NA,CASSLNTEAFF
TRBV5-1,NA,CASSLVPDNEQFF
TRBV5-1,NA,CASSSGGDSYNEQFF
TRBV5-4,NA,CASSSQDTGTHQETQYF
TRBV7-2,NA,CASSSYTGSGYEQYF
TRBV5-5,NA,CASSQDRGSNQPQHF
TRBV10-3,NA,CAISDMGAKSYEQYF
TRBV15,once,CATGPRRAGELFF
TRBV5-4,NA,CASSLVFGNYGYTF